Following are 3 T cell receptor beta chains from one sample sequenced in a study of CD8+ T cells in alopecia areata. Sequencing templates came from extracted RNA that was reverse transcribed into cDNA. This table comes from immunoSEQ multiplex PCR, and its TCRdb copy is limited to in-frame clones, with some not included. The sample shows roughly 180,000 clones, 50% to 65% of them seen only once. Treatment reported: oral pan-JAK inhibitor, 5-10 mg twice daily. The sample consisted of CD8+ T cells sorted from blood, taken at week 24, from a patient treated with tofacitinib. The receptors stem from a human donor with alopecia areata.

This clone was seen a handful of times. The rearrangement joins TRBV29-1 to TRBJ1-1; no reliable D call. V was pared by 7 bases and J by 1 base, with 4 bases between. Germline V gene sequence: CDR1 SQVTM, CDR2 ANQGSEA. This CDR3 contains 10 residues. The CDR3 sequence: CSAWNTEAFF. The CDR3 nucleotides are TGCAGCGCGTGGAACACTGAAGCTTTCTTT.

The rearrangement uses TRBV4-1 and TRBJ2-5; 8 nucleotides agree with TRBD1. With the DNA end fitting TRBJ2-7 better, the J assignment may be wrong. Germline assignment: CDR1 MGHRA and CDR2 YSYEKL. This CDR3 has 16 residues. DNA of the CDR3: TGCGCCAGCAGCCAAGAAGGTCCAGGGGGCGAGGACGAGCAGTACTTC. It encodes CASSQEGPGGEDEQYF.

This clone has just a few counts. CDR3 in amino acids: CASSPLGSGGGSVEQYF. In DNA form, the CDR3 reads TGTGCCAGCAGCCCTCTGGGGAGCGGGGGGGGTAGCGTCGAGCAGTACTTC. The rearrangement links TRBV27 to TRBJ2-5; 10 bases are shared with TRBD2. The J call is uncertain, as TRBJ2-7 better fits the DNA end. The CDR3 is 17 residues long. Germline V gives CDR1 MNHEY, CDR2 SMNVEV (reference sequence).